A single sample gave rise to the 13 T cell receptor beta chains below, sequenced in a study of T cells in Graves' hyperthyroidism and ophthalmopathy. The investigators amplified TCR beta CDR3 regions from RNA transcripts. The HTBI primer set was used in a first-round RT-PCR of the TCR CDR3. MiXCR was run by TCRdb on the multiplex PCR reads, yielding one entry per CDR3 protein. The sample shows 450,000 to 650,000 distinct CDR3 sequences, 17% of them seen only once. The specimen sequenced was blood. These receptors were taken from a woman in her late teens or twenties with Graves' ophthalmopathy.

This clonotype has ten or more counts. The chain links TRBV18 to TRBJ1-2, with D possibly matching TRBD1 (5 bases). From germline, CDR1 is KGHSH and CDR2 LQKENI. The CDR3 is made up of 14 amino acids. V gave up 5 bases and J gave up 6 bases, with 16 bases separating them. This chain's CDR3 is CASSSDPTADGYTF. The CDR3 DNA sequence: TGTGCCAGCTCATCTGATCCGACAGCCGATGGCTACACCTTC.

This clonotype has a count of ten or more. This chain uses TRBV29-1 with TRBJ2-7; perhaps TRBD2 as D (6 bases). Trimming removed 0 bases at V and 0 bases at J, with 9 bases between. The V gene's germline CDR1 is SQVTM and CDR2 ANQGSEA. The CDR3 has 14 amino acids. The CDR3 nucleotides are TGCAGCGTTGAAGATTGGCGGGGCTCCTACGAGCAGTACTTC. This codes for CSVEDWRGSYEQYF.

This clonotype occurred many times. V usage is TRBV5-1 and J usage is TRBJ1-5, with a tentative D call TRBD1 (5 bases). Germline CDR1 and CDR2: SGHRS and YFSETQ. The CDR3 is made up of 14 amino acids. The V end lost 4 bases, the J end lost 1 base, and 9 bases lay between the germline ends. CDR3 coding DNA: TGCGCCAGCAGCCGGGGACCGAGCAATCAGCCCCAGCATTTT. This sequence encodes CASSRGPSNQPQHF.

The table lists this clonotype with many counts. The chain couples TRBV30 to TRBJ1-1; D gene ambiguous. The CDR3 is 12 residues long. V lost 4 bases and J lost 8, with 14 bases in between. CDR1 GTSNPN and CDR2 SVGIG come from the germline V gene (reference sequence). As DNA, the CDR3 is TGTGCCTGGAACGCTCGGACTGTAGAAGCTTTCTTT. Its translation: CAWNARTVEAFF. Full variable domain (rest looked up from reference TRBV30 and TRBJ1-1): SQTIHQWPATLVQPVGSPLSLECTVEGTSNPNLYWYRQAAGRGLQLLFYSVGIGQISSEVPQNLSASRPQDRQFILSSKKLLLSDSGFYLCAWNARTVEAFFGQGTRLTVV.

The rearrangement links TRBV4-1 to TRBJ2-7, with D perhaps TRBD1 (5 bases). V dropped 0 bases and J dropped 2 bases, with 8 bases sitting between them. Germline loops: CDR1 MGHRA, CDR2 YSYEKL. This CDR3 has 14 residues. The CDR3 bases are TGCGCCAGCAGCCAAGAGCAGGGAACCTACGAGCAGTACTTC. Its protein is CASSQEQGTYEQYF.

At least ten counts were recorded for this clonotype. The chain joins TRBV3-1 to TRBJ2-7; D is unresolved. V was shortened by 1 base and J by 7 bases, with 14 bases between the two germline ends. Germline V CDR1 and CDR2: LGHDT, YNNKEL (reference sequence). The CDR3 spans 14 residues. The CDR3 DNA is TGTGCCAGCAGCCAAGTCGTCCACCAAGGGGAGCAGTACTTC. Translating it yields CASSQVVHQGEQYF.

This clonotype was detected only a few times. V is TRBV6-1 and J is TRBJ2-5, with D possibly matching TRBD2 (7 bases). CDR3 length equals 14 residues. Looked up from germline, CDR1 is MNHNS and CDR2 is SASEGT. V lost 3 bases and J lost 5, with 13 bases in between. The CDR3 spells CASSEGGGGETQYF. The DNA for the CDR3 is TGTGCCAGCAGTGAGGGGGGAGGGGGGGAGACCCAGTACTTC.

This clonotype turned up a few times. The gene calls are TRBV28 and TRBJ2-6; the D is unclear. Germline values: CDR1 MDHEN, CDR2 SYDVKM. CDR3 length: 15 amino acids. Trimming stripped 3 bases from V and 2 bases from J, with 8 bases between. The CDR3 bases are TGTGCCAGCAGTTTCCCGACCACTGGGGCCAACGTCCTGACTTTC. Protein: CASSFPTTGANVLTF. Full variable domain (rest looked up from reference TRBV28 and TRBJ2-6): DVKVTQSSRYLVKRTGEKVFLECVQDMDHENMFWYRQDPGLGLRLIYFSYDVKMKEKGDIPEGYSVSREKKERFSLILESASTNQTSMYLCASSFPTTGANVLTFGAGSRLTVL.

This clonotype was seen at least ten times. The chain uses TRBV7-2 and TRBJ1-5, with D possibly matching TRBD1 (6 bases). The CDR3 is made up of 16 amino acids. From germline, CDR1 is SGHTA and CDR2 FQGNSA. V lost 5 bases to trimming and J lost 4 bases, with 18 bases between them. The CDR3 nucleotides read TGTGCCAGCAGCCTAGGCAGGGGAATACGAAATCAGCCCCAGCATTTT. It yields the protein CASSLGRGIRNQPQHF.

On this clonotype itself: This may come from a read error, since a much larger clone is one base off. Here the CDR3 omits its conserved ending phenylalanine or tryptophan, so a read error is the likely source. J is TRBJ2-1 and V is TRBV12-3 or TRBV12-4; 7 nucleotides align to TRBD2. V lost 5 bases to trimming and J lost 2 bases; unmatched junction nucleotides: 6. This CDR3 is built from 15 residues. The CDR3 DNA reads TGTGCCAGCAGTCCAACCGGGACTACCTACAATGAGCAGTTCCTC. This codes for CASSPTGTTYNEQFL.

The sample holds many counts of this clonotype. This chain links TRBV7-9 with TRBJ1-1; 8 bases map to TRBD1. This CDR3 is built from 16 residues. With V trimmed by 5 bases and J by 6 bases, 14 bases remained unmatched. The V gene's germline CDR1 is SEHNR and CDR2 FQNEAQ (reference sequence). CDR3 amino acids: CASSPDFGQGASEAFF. CDR3 nucleotides: TGTGCCAGCAGCCCTGATTTCGGGCAGGGGGCCTCTGAAGCTTTCTTT.

This clonotype was seen many times. The genes are TRBV6-1 and TRBJ1-1, with 8 bases lining up with TRBD1. The CDR3 has 14 residues. V dropped 2 bases and J dropped 2; count of bases not matched to a gene: 1. The germline CDR1 and CDR2 sequences are MNHNS and SASEGT. Here the CDR3 reads CASSESGGNTEAFF. CDR3 in DNA: TGTGCCAGCAGTGAATCAGGGGGCAACACTGAAGCTTTCTTT.

V gene TRBV6-5 combines with J gene TRBJ1-1; D might be TRBD1 (5 bases). V was shortened by 2 bases and J by 0 bases, with 10 bases between the two germline ends. Per the germline V gene, CDR1 is MNHEY and CDR2 is SVGAGI. This CDR3 is 15 amino acids long. This CDR3 is CASSYSRVLNTEAFF. As DNA, the CDR3 is TGTGCCAGCAGTTACAGCAGGGTACTGAACACTGAAGCTTTCTTT.